The 22 T cell receptor beta chains listed next were all sequenced from one sample in a study of sequential checkpoint blockade in melanoma. Sequencing used immunoSEQ multiplex PCR; TCRdb keeps in-frame clones, though not all of them. The profile shows around 4,000 clones, approximately 20% of them singletons. Treatment noted: randomized to nivolumab then ipilimumab (arm A) or the reverse (arm B). The material sequenced was tumor tissue (inferred from file names), taken from a patient given nivolumab and ipilimumab in sequence. The receptors stem from a human donor with melanoma.

The chain recombines TRBV19 with TRBJ2-7; tentative D call: TRBD2 (6 bases). V was shortened by 5 bases and J by 0 bases, with 14 bases between the two germline ends. This CDR3 contains 15 residues. Germline lookup yields CDR1 LNHDA and CDR2 SQIVND (reference sequence). CDR3 DNA sequence: TGTGCCAGTAGTGCGGGACTCGTGAGCTCCTACGAGCAGTACTTC. Its translation is CASSAGLVSSYEQYF.

The chain joins TRBV6-7 to TRBJ1-3; no clear D. TRBV6-7 has ORF status, its function being uncertain. With 8 bases removed from V and 4 bases from J, the gap between germline ends came to 6 bases. The CDR3 is 11 residues long. The DNA of the CDR3 is TGTGCCAGCCAAGTGGGAAACACCATATATTTT. Translating it yields CASQVGNTIYF.

This chain links TRBV19 with TRBJ2-7; D is uncertain. There are 13 residues in the CDR3. Germline V gene data show CDR1 as LNHDA and CDR2 as SQIVND (reference sequence). The V end lost 3 bases, the J end lost 3 bases, and 9 bases lay between the germline ends. CDR3 residues: CASSIRAGYEQYF. In DNA, the CDR3 is TGTGCCAGTAGTATCCGGGCAGGCTACGAGCAGTACTTC. The complete variable domain, with remaining parts taken from reference TRBV19 and TRBJ2-7, reads DGGITQSPKYLFRKEGQNVTLSCEQNLNHDAMYWYRQDPGQGLRLIYYSQIVNDFQKGDIAEGYSVSREKKESFPLTVTSAQKNPTAFYLCASSIRAGYEQYFGPGTRLTVT.

The rearrangement uses TRBV6-8 and TRBJ2-7; tentative D call: TRBD1 (6 bases). The CDR3 runs to 14 residues. Deletions cut 7 bases from V and 3 bases from J, with 16 bases between. CDR1 and CDR2 (germline): MNHGY, SAAAGT. The CDR3 DNA sequence: TGTGCCAGCATAGGACAGACCTTATTCTACGAGCAGTACTTC. Translated: CASIGQTLFYEQYF.

The V call is TRBV25-1, the J call TRBJ1-2, with 9 positions matching TRBD1. This CDR3 region has 17 residues. Per germline, CDR1 MGHDK and CDR2 SYGVNS. Germline trimming cut 7 bases from V and 2 bases from J; bases unmatched to any gene: 14. DNA for the CDR3: TGTGCCAGCAAGGGGGCCCTTGGACAGGGGAAAAACTATGGCTACACCTTC. Translating gives CASKGALGQGKNYGYTF.

This clone was seen only a few times. The gene calls are TRBV12-5 and TRBJ2-2, with D perhaps matching TRBD1 (6 bases). This CDR3 has 14 amino acids. The germline V gene has CDR1 LGHNT and CDR2 FRNRAP. The CDR3 coding sequence is TGTGCCAGCAAAATAAAACAGGGAGCCGGGGAGCTGTTTTTT. Amino acid sequence: CASKIKQGAGELFF.

A few counts support this clone. The J gene is TRBJ1-2, the V gene TRBV6-8, with unresolved D. This CDR3 is 13 amino acids long. Deletions cut 7 bases from V and 4 bases from J, with 13 bases between. The germline V gene has CDR1 MNHGY and CDR2 SAAAGT. CDR3: CASTPQAPYGYTF. As DNA, the CDR3 is TGTGCCAGCACTCCCCAGGCACCCTATGGCTACACCTTC.

This clone was detected a few times. The rearrangement uses TRBV23-1 and TRBJ1-2, with unresolved D. TRBV23-1 is identified as an open reading frame with a role that is uncertain. V shed 4 bases and J shed 4 bases, with 28 bases lying between them. This CDR3 spans 19 amino acids. DNA for the CDR3: TGCGCCAGCAGTCCACCCTGGATGCCGGTTTCCCGGGAGTCCTATGGCTACACCTTC. Amino acid sequence: CASSPPWMPVSRESYGYTF.

With respect to this clone: Its ends do not fully match the called genes, so a read error is possible. The V gene is TRBV6-8, the J gene TRBJ2-3; possibly TRBD2 for D (5 bases). The length of the CDR3 is 12 residues. Germline-derived CDR1 and CDR2 are MNHGY and SAAAGT. CDR3: CAISWGADTQYF. DNA of the CDR3: TGTGCCATCAGTTGGGGAGCAGATACGCAGTATTTT.

In this sample, this clone turned up a few times. The chain links TRBV11-3 to TRBJ2-1; 11 bases align to TRBD2. Germline V gives CDR1 SGHNT, CDR2 YENEEA. The CDR3 is made up of 20 amino acids. Trimming removed 2 bases from V and 0 bases from J; junction bases left unmatched: 12. Here the CDR3 reads CASSLWSLAGGLSSYNEQFF. CDR3 coding DNA: TGTGCCAGCAGCTTATGGTCCCTAGCGGGGGGACTAAGCTCCTACAATGAGCAGTTCTTC.

This clone showed up just once. The chain couples TRBV19 to TRBJ1-5; D gene unclear. Germline CDR1 LNHDA, CDR2 SQIVND (reference sequence). The CDR3 runs 14 residues. V gave up 0 bases and J gave up 3 bases, with 6 bases separating them. The CDR3 sequence: CASSIDGFNQPQHF. In DNA form, the CDR3 reads TGTGCCAGTAGTATAGACGGATTCAATCAGCCCCAGCATTTT.

Only a few counts were recorded for this clone. The CDR3 loop is CASSVLAGGLQGNEQFF. CDR3 nucleotides: TGTGCCAGCAGCGTACTAGCGGGGGGGCTCCAGGGCAATGAGCAGTTCTTC. This rearrangement joins TRBV6-8 to TRBJ2-1; 13 bases line up with TRBD2. This CDR3 contains 17 residues. J was trimmed by 6 bases and V by 6 bases; bases with no gene match: 11. CDR1 MNHGY and CDR2 SAAAGT come from the germline V gene.

Here the CDR3 reads CASSYSKAGELFF. CDR3 DNA sequence: TGTGCCAGCAGTTACTCTAAGGCCGGGGAGCTGTTTTTT. This chain links TRBV6-8 with TRBJ2-2, with unresolved D. The CDR3 consists of 13 residues. Between the trimmed V and J ends, which lost 0 bases and 6 bases, there was a span of 5 bases. Germline assignment: CDR1 MNHGY and CDR2 SAAAGT.

This clone rates as medium-sized. Different DNA sequences within this sample yield the same CDR3. CDR3 DNA: TGTGCCAGCACCAACCTGGGGGGTGCTGGGGCCAACGTCCTGACTTTC. It specifies CASTNLGGAGANVLTF. The rearrangement links TRBV11-3 to TRBJ2-6; D is possibly TRBD2 (6 bases). V was shortened by 7 bases and J by 2 bases, with 15 bases between the two germline ends. Looked up from germline, CDR1 is SGHNT and CDR2 is YENEEA. CDR3 size: 16 residues.

This clone was seen many times. CDR3 protein: CASSARDSYTEAFF. The CDR3 nucleotides read TGTGCCAGCAGCGCCCGGGACAGCTACACTGAAGCTTTCTTT. V gene TRBV9 combines with J gene TRBJ1-1, with TRBD1 identical over 7 bases. The CDR3 is made up of 14 amino acids. Germline lookup yields CDR1 SGDLS and CDR2 YYNGEE. The V and J ends lost 3 bases and 3 bases, in that order; junction bases with no gene match: 5.

This clone is medium-sized. J is TRBJ2-7 and V is TRBV6-8; D possibly corresponds to TRBD2 (6 bases). In germline, CDR1 is MNHGY, CDR2 SAAAGT. The CDR3 is made up of 14 amino acids. V was clipped by 5 bases and J by 2 bases, with 13 bases between them. The CDR3 sequence is CASSAGRGTYEQYF. For the CDR3, the DNA is TGTGCCAGCAGTGCAGGACGGGGGACCTACGAGCAGTACTTC.

The CDR3 here is CASSPQGRDQPQHF. The CDR3 DNA reads as TGTGCCAGTAGTCCCCAGGGTAGGGATCAGCCCCAGCATTTT. The V call is TRBV19, the J call TRBJ1-5, with D maybe TRBD1 (5 bases). V lost 5 bases and J 5 bases, leaving 13 bases between the germline ends. The CDR3 spans 14 residues. Germline assignment: CDR1 LNHDA and CDR2 SQIVND (reference sequence).

By sample fraction, this clone is medium-sized (0.01 to 0.1%). The V gene is TRBV6-1, the J gene TRBJ1-6; D gene ambiguous. The CDR3 contains 14 residues. Trimming stripped 0 bases from V and 7 bases from J, with 7 bases between. Germline lookup yields CDR1 MNHNS and CDR2 SASEGT. This chain's CDR3 is CASSEAPPNSPLHF. The CDR3 nucleotides are TGTGCCAGCAGTGAAGCGCCCCCAAATTCACCCCTCCACTTT.

This clone was observed at least ten times. The V gene is TRBV11-3, the J gene TRBJ1-1; TRBD1 matches at 10 bases. J gave up 3 bases and V 4 bases, and 5 bases lay outside the gene matches. The CDR3 length is 15 residues. Germline-derived CDR1 and CDR2 are SGHNT and YENEEA. For the CDR3, the DNA is TGTGCCAGCAGCTCCCGGACAGGGGGTTACACTGAAGCTTTCTTT. Residues: CASSSRTGGYTEAFF.

This clone was seen a handful of times. The chain uses TRBV5-1 and TRBJ1-2, with 8 bases fitting TRBD1. In germline, CDR1 is SGHRS, CDR2 YFSETQ. The CDR3 is 14 amino acids. V lost 0 bases, J lost 9 bases, and 7 bases stayed unmatched. The CDR3 here is CASSLGGQELSYTF. The CDR3 coding sequence is TGCGCCAGCAGCTTGGGGGGACAGGAGTTGAGCTACACCTTC.

The gene calls are TRBV19 and TRBJ1-1, with 8 bases matching TRBD1. V shed 3 bases and J 1 base; nucleotides not matched to a gene: 7. CDR1 is LNHDA and CDR2 is SQIVND in the germline V gene (reference sequence). The CDR3 contains 16 residues. The CDR3 DNA sequence: TGTGCCAGTAGTATCTATCCCGGGACAGGGAACACTGAAGCTTTCTTT. It codes for CASSIYPGTGNTEAFF.

This clone occurred many times. V and J are TRBV6-1 and TRBJ1-5; possibly TRBD1 for D (6 bases). The CDR3 has 16 residues. Trimming removed 0 bases at V and 2 bases at J, with 11 bases between. Germline values: CDR1 MNHNS, CDR2 SASEGT. CDR3 region: CASSEAGAVGNQPQHF. CDR3 DNA: TGTGCCAGCAGTGAAGCGGGGGCGGTCGGCAATCAGCCCCAGCATTTT.